This entry features one T cell receptor (beta chain) sequence. Trimming shortened V by 1 base and J by 8 bases, and 20 bases separated the two germline ends. The CDR3 extends over 16 amino acids. CDR1 is MNHEY, CDR2 SVGAGI, per germline. The sample is drawn from a study of blood T cell repertoires in COVID-19. Some clones are missing from TCRdb's copy, which holds only in-frame ones; the method was immunoSEQ multiplex PCR. The repertoire holds 40,000 or so clones, with around 90% as singletons. The chain recombines TRBV6-5 with TRBJ1-2; the D gene is possibly TRBD1 (6 bases). This receptor was taken from a man aged 45 to 65 with active COVID-19. The sample consisted of peripheral blood. CDR3 region: CASSYLRQVEMEGYTF. The CDR3 coding sequence is TGTGCCAGCAGTTACTTGCGACAGGTCGAAATGGAAGGCTACACCTTC.